This T cell receptor beta chain is drawn from a study of blood T cell repertoires in COVID-19. For the study at large: Samples representing acute and convalescent COVID-19 were sourced from the United States, Italy and Spain. The analysed material was cDNA or gDNA that came from T cells, B-cell-depleted T cells, or PBMCs.

Original handling: Amplifying reference gene primers gave estimates of nucleated cell counts. Using immunoSEQ multiplex PCR, the repertoire was profiled, and TCRdb retains in-frame clones only, with some absent. For V, J and clone size, that table is used; D and trimming come from the DNA. The sample lists about half a million clones; 70% to 90% were seen once. V shed 1 base, J shed 4 bases, and the junction held 5 bases outside the gene matches. Germline V gives CDR1 LNHNV, CDR2 YYDKDF (reference sequence). The CDR3 contains 16 residues. The sample was peripheral blood. The rearrangement joins TRBV15 to TRBJ2-1; 9 bases are a match to TRBD2. The source of this sequence is a human donor in a cohort sampled during active COVID-19. CDR3 nucleotides: TGTGCCACCAGCAGAGTTGGCGGGAGGGCATACAATGAGCAGTTCTTC. Encoded protein: CATSRVGGRAYNEQFF.